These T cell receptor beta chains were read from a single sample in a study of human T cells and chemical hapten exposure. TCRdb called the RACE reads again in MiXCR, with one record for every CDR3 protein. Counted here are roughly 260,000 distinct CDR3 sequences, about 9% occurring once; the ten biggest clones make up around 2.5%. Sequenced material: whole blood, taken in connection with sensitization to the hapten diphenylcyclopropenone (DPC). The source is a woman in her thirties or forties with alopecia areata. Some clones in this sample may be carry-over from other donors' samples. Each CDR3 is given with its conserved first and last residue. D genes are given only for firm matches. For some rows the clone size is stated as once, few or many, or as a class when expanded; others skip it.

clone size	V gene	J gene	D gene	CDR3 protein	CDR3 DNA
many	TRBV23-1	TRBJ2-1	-	CASSPADTLSISYNEQFF	TGCGCCAGCAGTCCCGCGGATACTCTTTCAATCTCCTACAATGAGCAGTTCTTC
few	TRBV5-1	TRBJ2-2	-	CASSDRPPSSTGELFF	TGCGCCAGCAGCGACCGCCCTCCCTCGAGCACCGGGGAGCTGTTTTTT
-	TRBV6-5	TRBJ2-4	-	CASSYSKGIQYF	TGTGCCAGCAGTTACTCTAAGGGCATTCAGTACTTC
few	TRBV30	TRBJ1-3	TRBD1	CAWSVLGQGRNTIYF	TGTGCCTGGAGTGTATTGGGACAGGGTAGAAACACCATATATTTT
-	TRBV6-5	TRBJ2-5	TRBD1	CASSYGGTGEETQYF	TGTGCCAGCAGTTACGGGGGGACAGGGGAAGAGACCCAGTACTTC
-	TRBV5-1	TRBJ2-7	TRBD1	CASSKDRVLAYEQYF	TGCGCCAGCAGCAAGGACAGGGTCCTCGCCTACGAGCAGTACTTC
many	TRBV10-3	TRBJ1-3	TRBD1	CAIRGGTGRSGNTIYF	TGTGCCATCAGAGGAGGGACAGGCCGCTCTGGAAACACCATATATTTT
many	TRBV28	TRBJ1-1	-	CASSLPGLNTEAFF	TGTGCCAGCAGCTTACCCGGATTGAACACTGAAGCTTTCTTT
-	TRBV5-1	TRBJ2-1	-	CASSRLPFGEQFF	TGCGCCAGCAGCCGACTCCCCTTCGGTGAGCAGTTCTTC
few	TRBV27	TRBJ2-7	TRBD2	CASCPAGGGHEQYF	TGTGCCAGTTGTCCAGCGGGAGGAGGCCACGAGCAGTACTTC
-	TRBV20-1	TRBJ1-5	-	CSARRRQAGQPQHF	TGCAGTGCTAGAAGGCGGCAGGCGGGCCAGCCCCAGCATTTT
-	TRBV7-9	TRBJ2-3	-	CASGPRGDLSTDTQYF	TGTGCCAGCGGACCCCGTGGGGATCTCAGCACAGATACGCAGTATTTT
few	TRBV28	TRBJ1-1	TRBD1	CASSVPGGTEAFF	TGTGCCAGCAGCGTACCAGGGGGCACTGAAGCTTTCTTT
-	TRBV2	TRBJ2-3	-	CASRARTDTQYF	TGTGCCAGCAGGGCCCGCACAGATACGCAGTATTTT
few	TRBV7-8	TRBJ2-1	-	CASSLSKEQFF	TGTGCCAGCAGCTTATCAAAAGAGCAGTTCTTC
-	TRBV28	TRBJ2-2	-	CASSPYNGAGELFF	TGTGCCAGCAGTCCTTATAATGGGGCCGGGGAGCTGTTTTTT
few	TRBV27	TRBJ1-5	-	CASPRQDNQPQHF	TGTGCCAGCCCCCGACAGGACAATCAGCCCCAGCATTTT
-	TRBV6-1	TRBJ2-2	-	CASRPWDGQAGELFF	TGTGCCAGCAGGCCGTGGGACGGACAAGCCGGGGAGCTGTTTTTT
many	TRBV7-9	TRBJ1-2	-	CASSSYTTEPYGYTF	TGTGCCAGCAGCTCCTATACGACAGAACCCTATGGCTACACCTTC
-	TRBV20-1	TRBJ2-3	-	CSPLQGNTDTQYF	TGCAGTCCGTTACAGGGAAACACAGATACGCAGTATTTT
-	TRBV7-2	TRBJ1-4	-	CASSLGGSSNEKLFF	TGTGCCAGCAGCTTAGGAGGATCCTCTAATGAAAAACTGTTTTTT
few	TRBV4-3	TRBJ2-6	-	CASSQERRGGFGANVLTF	TGCGCCAGCAGCCAAGAAAGGCGTGGAGGCTTTGGGGCCAACGTCCTGACTTTC
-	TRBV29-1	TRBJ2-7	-	CSVAFTPTGEQYF	TGCAGCGTTGCTTTCACTCCGACGGGGGAGCAGTACTTC
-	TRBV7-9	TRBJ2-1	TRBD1	CASSQGQGADHEQFF	TGTGCCAGCAGCCAAGGACAGGGGGCTGACCATGAGCAGTTCTTC
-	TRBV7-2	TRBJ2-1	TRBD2	CASSLAHTSGRASYNEQFF	TGTGCCAGCAGCTTAGCGCACACTAGCGGGAGGGCCTCCTACAATGAGCAGTTCTTC
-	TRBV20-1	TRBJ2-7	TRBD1	CSAPDRGGFSSYEQYF	TGCAGTGCTCCCGACAGGGGTGGGTTTAGCTCCTACGAGCAGTACTTC
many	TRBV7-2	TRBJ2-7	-	CASSATYEQYF	TGTGCCAGCAGCGCCACCTACGAGCAGTACTTC
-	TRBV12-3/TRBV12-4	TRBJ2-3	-	CASSQKRGSVDTQYF	TGTGCCAGCAGCCAAAAGAGGGGTTCGGTCGATACGCAGTATTTT
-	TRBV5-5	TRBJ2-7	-	CASSGGVGFTYEQYF	TGTGCCAGCAGCGGGGGCGTGGGATTCACCTACGAGCAGTACTTC
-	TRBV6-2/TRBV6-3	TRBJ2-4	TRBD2	CASSYSGASGAKNIQYF	TGTGCCAGCAGTTACTCAGGGGCTAGCGGAGCCAAAAACATTCAGTACTTC
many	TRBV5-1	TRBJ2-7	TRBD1	CASSGTGQTGEQYF	TGCGCCAGCAGCGGGACGGGACAGACGGGCGAGCAGTACTTC
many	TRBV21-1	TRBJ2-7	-	CASSKRSGSPFFGEQYF	TGTGCCAGCAGCAAAAGGAGCGGGAGCCCGTTTTTTGGTGAGCAGTACTTC
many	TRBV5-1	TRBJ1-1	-	CASSSTGSLNTEAFF	TGCGCCAGCAGCAGTACGGGCAGTTTGAACACTGAAGCTTTCTTT
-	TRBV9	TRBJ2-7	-	CASSAGSGYEQYF	TGTGCCAGCAGCGCGGGCTCGGGATACGAGCAGTACTTC
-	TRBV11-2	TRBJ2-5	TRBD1	CASSPGTGSQETQYF	TGTGCCAGCAGCCCCGGGACAGGCTCCCAAGAGACCCAGTACTTC
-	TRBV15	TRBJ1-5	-	CATIPSGRNGNQPQHF	TGTGCCACCATACCGAGCGGCAGGAACGGCAATCAGCCCCAGCATTTT
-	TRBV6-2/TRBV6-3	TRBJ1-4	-	CASSPGPTRTNEKLFF	TGTGCCAGCAGTCCAGGCCCCACGAGGACTAATGAAAAACTGTTTTTT
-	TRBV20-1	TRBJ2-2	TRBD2	CSATGLSFGELFF	TGCAGTGCCACGGGACTATCGTTCGGGGAGCTGTTTTTT
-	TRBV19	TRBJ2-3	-	CASSTDTHRGDTQYF	TGTGCCAGTAGTACCGACACTCACCGAGGAGATACGCAGTATTTT
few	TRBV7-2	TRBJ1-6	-	CASSLASSQGSNSPLHF	TGTGCCAGCAGCTTAGCATCATCACAGGGTAGCAATTCACCCCTCCACTTT
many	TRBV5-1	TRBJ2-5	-	CASSSGTQETQYF	TGCGCCAGCAGCTCCGGGACCCAAGAGACCCAGTACTTC
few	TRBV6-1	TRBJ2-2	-	CASTAGGTGELFF	TGTGCCAGCACGGCCGGGGGCACCGGGGAGCTGTTTTTT
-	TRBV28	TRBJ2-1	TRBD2	CASWDAGTKSSYNEQFF	TGTGCCAGCTGGGATGCCGGGACTAAGAGCTCCTACAATGAGCAGTTCTTC